The T cell receptor (beta chain) under discussion was sequenced for a study of beta chain features in type 1 diabetes. A few counts support this clone. The target antigen is unknown. TCRB transcripts that were expressed got sequenced, as all of the isolated RNA had been reverse transcribed. TCRdb's table, derived via immunoSEQ multiplex PCR, lists solely in-frame clones and lacks some. Of 300,000 or so clones in the sample, approximately 15% were seen once. Study results and caveats: Researchers report that Type 1 diabetes patients had moderately but significantly shorter TCRB CDR3s across all four CD4+ subsets.

This receptor was identified in a woman younger than 35 with type 1 diabetes. Input material: naive CD4+ T cells from blood.

Here the CDR3 DNA reads TGTGCCAGCTCACCACCTTCGGTGAACACTGAAGCTTTCTTT. Its translation is CASSPPSVNTEAFF. This chain links TRBV18 with TRBJ1-1; D is undetermined. Trimming took 0 bases from V and 0 from J, leaving 5 bases between them. CDR3 length: 14 amino acids. Looked up from germline, CDR1 is KGHSH and CDR2 is LQKENI.